The present TCR beta chain was sequenced within a study of T cell responses to AZD1222 COVID-19 vaccine. Notes on the study in general: The study found Spike-specific TCR breadth and depth rose after two AZD1222 doses.

To note about this clone: Its specificity is unknown.

Here immunoSEQ multiplex PCR was the method, and the copy in TCRdb shows in-frame clones only, minus some. The table lists over 70,000 clones, roughly 85% of them singletons. The CDR3 runs 15 residues. CDR1 and CDR2 from the germline V gene are MGHRA and YSYEKL. With 4 bases removed from V and 6 bases from J, the gap between germline ends came to 18 bases. This rearrangement joins TRBV4-1 to TRBJ1-2; D possibly corresponds to TRBD1 (5 bases). This sequence was found in an adult in good health. This specimen was peripheral blood, taken on day 0 of AZD1222 vaccination. The CDR3 DNA is TGCGCCAGCAGCCTCCTCCAAGGGGAATCGGATGGCTACACCTTC. It yields the protein CASSLLQGESDGYTF.